Below, 2 T cell receptor beta chains from the same sample are listed, as sequenced in a study of blood T cell repertoires in COVID-19. Generated by immunoSEQ multiplex PCR, the TCRdb table keeps only in-frame clones and is missing some. This table has about 260,000 clones, about 88% appearing once. Sequences were obtained from PBMCs or T cells enriched from blood (not recorded which). All receptors derive from a woman aged 45-65 years who had recovered from COVID-19.

The rearrangement links TRBV20-1 to TRBJ2-2, with D perhaps TRBD2 (6 bases). CDR3 length: 15 amino acids. The V gene lost 3 bases and the J gene lost 4 bases, with 15 bases spanning the gap. In germline, CDR1 is DFQATT, CDR2 SNEGSKA (reference sequence). The CDR3 reads CSASEAGTGTGELFF. CDR3 nucleotides: TGCAGTGCTAGTGAAGCGGGTACGGGCACCGGGGAGCTGTTTTTT.

The chain has TRBV19 and TRBJ2-3, with D perhaps matching TRBD2 (6 bases). Trimming removed 5 bases from V and 0 bases from J, with 12 bases in between. The CDR3 is made up of 15 amino acids. The germline V gene has CDR1 LNHDA and CDR2 SQIVND (reference sequence). CDR3 protein: CASSLLRESTDTQYF. The CDR3, as DNA: TGTGCCAGTAGTCTTCTTCGGGAGAGCACAGATACGCAGTATTTT.